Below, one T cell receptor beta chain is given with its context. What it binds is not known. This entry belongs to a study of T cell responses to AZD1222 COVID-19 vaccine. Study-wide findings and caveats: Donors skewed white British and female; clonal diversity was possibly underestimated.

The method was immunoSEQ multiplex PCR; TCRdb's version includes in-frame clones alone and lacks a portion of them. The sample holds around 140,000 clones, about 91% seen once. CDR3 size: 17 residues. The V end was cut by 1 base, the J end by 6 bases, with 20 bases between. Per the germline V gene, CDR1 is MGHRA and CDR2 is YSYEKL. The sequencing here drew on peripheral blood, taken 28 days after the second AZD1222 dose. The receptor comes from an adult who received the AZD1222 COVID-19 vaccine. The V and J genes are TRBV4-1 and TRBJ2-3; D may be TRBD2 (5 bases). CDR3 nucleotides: TGCGCCAGCAGCCAAGTTATCCTACATGCGGGCTTTGATACGCAGTATTTT. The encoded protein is CASSQVILHAGFDTQYF.